The 23 T cell receptor beta chains in this list originate from one sample, sequenced in a study of early stage breast cancer tumors. The assay was immunoSEQ multiplex PCR, and TCRdb's table has in-frame clones only and misses some. The sample yields tens of thousands of clones, 80% to 95% seen once. Sequencing was performed on blood. These receptors were taken from a person aged 70 to 80 with breast cancer.

This chain uses TRBV5-1 with TRBJ1-2; D is uncertain. In germline, CDR1 is SGHRS, CDR2 YFSETQ. V was cut by 0 bases and J by 8 bases, with 17 bases left in between. The CDR3 length is 15 residues. CDR3 DNA: TGCGCCAGCAGCTTGGTCGAGGGAGCCCCCGGGGGCTACACCTTC. Translated, it gives CASSLVEGAPGGYTF.

This clone was detected only once. The V and J genes are TRBV7-9 and TRBJ2-5; 7 bases match TRBD2. The germline gives CDR1 SEHNR, CDR2 FQNEAQ (reference sequence). CDR3 size: 14 residues. The J segment lost 3 bases and the V segment lost 4 bases, leaving 5 bases of the junction unmatched. The CDR3 DNA sequence: TGTGCCAGCAGCTCCCAGCGGGGTAAAGAGACCCAGTACTTC. As protein: CASSSQRGKETQYF.

The rearrangement uses TRBV14 and TRBJ1-4, with D hard to call. The germline gives CDR1 SGHDN, CDR2 FVKESK. This CDR3 is built from 16 residues. V lost 3 bases and J lost 5, with 16 bases in between. CDR3 loop: CASSQITGRGNEKLFF. DNA of the CDR3: TGTGCCAGCAGCCAGATTACCGGACGGGGAAATGAAAAACTGTTTTTT.

This chain links TRBV9 with TRBJ2-1; a weak D match, TRBD1 (6 bases). This CDR3 is 13 amino acids long. V lost 3 bases and J 6 bases, leaving 10 bases between the germline ends. Germline values: CDR1 SGDLS, CDR2 YYNGEE. CDR3 bases: TGTGCCAGCAGCGAGGGGGTGACCAATGAGCAGTTCTTC. This gives the protein CASSEGVTNEQFF. Based on the CDR3 plus reference TRBV9 and TRBJ2-1, the full variable domain is DSGVTQTPKHLITATGQRVTLRCSPRSGDLSVYWYQQSLDQGLQFLIQYYNGEERAKGNILERFSAQQFPDLHSELNLSSLELGDSALYFCASSEGVTNEQFFGPGTRLTVL.

V and J are TRBV6-5 and TRBJ2-1, with TRBD2 matching over 13 bases. The CDR3 is 15 amino acids. The germline V gene encodes CDR1 MNHEY and CDR2 SVGAGI. V lost 6 bases, J lost 6 bases, and 5 bases stayed unmatched. The CDR3 DNA reads as TGTGCCAGCAGCTTGGGACTAGCGGGGTTCAATGAGCAGTTCTTC. Translation: CASSLGLAGFNEQFF.

This chain links TRBV30 with TRBJ1-1, with TRBD1 matching over 7 bases. CDR1 and CDR2 from the germline V gene are GTSNPN and SVGIG (reference sequence). This CDR3 has 13 amino acids. Trimming took 5 bases from V and 6 from J; bases not matched to a gene: 9. CDR3 DNA: TGTGCCTGGGGGGAAGACAGGGCCTCTGAAGCTTTCTTT. Residues: CAWGEDRASEAFF.

DNA of the CDR3: TGTGCCTGGAGTGTGGGGACAGGGGCCCAAGAGACCCAGTACTTC. As protein: CAWSVGTGAQETQYF. The rearrangement uses TRBV30 and TRBJ2-5, with TRBD1 matching over 10 bases. V was pared by 0 bases and J by 1 base, with 2 bases of the junction left unmatched. The CDR3 spans 15 residues. Germline V gives CDR1 GTSNPN, CDR2 SVGIG (reference sequence).

This chain connects TRBV4-3 to TRBJ2-1; 9 bases map to TRBD2. CDR1 is LGHNA, CDR2 YSLEER, per germline. This CDR3 is 17 amino acids long. The V segment lost 0 bases and the J segment 7 bases; nucleotides outside the gene matches: 10. The CDR3 DNA sequence: TGCGCCAGCAGCCAAGATTGGCGGCCTAGCGGGGAAAATGAGCAGTTCTTC. Translation gives CASSQDWRPSGENEQFF.

CDR3 in amino acids: CASSLGHRIDEQFF. For the CDR3, the DNA is TGTGCCAGCAGCTTGGGACACCGTATTGATGAGCAGTTCTTC. The rearrangement links TRBV7-9 to TRBJ2-1; D possibly corresponds to TRBD1 (6 bases). V lost 3 bases to trimming and J lost 8 bases, with 14 bases between them. The CDR3 length is 14 residues. Germline V gene lookup returns CDR1 SEHNR and CDR2 FQNEAQ (reference sequence).

The chain carries TRBV5-1 and TRBJ2-3, with 8 positions matching TRBD2. This CDR3 comprises 14 residues. V trimming: 4 bases; J trimming: 4 bases; junction bases outside the gene matches: 5. CDR1 and CDR2 from the germline V gene are SGHRS and YFSETQ. Written as DNA, the CDR3 is TGCGCCAGCAGCACCGGACTAGCCCCAGATACGCAGTATTTT. This encodes CASSTGLAPDTQYF.

The chain recombines TRBV11-3 with TRBJ2-1; maybe TRBD2 (7 bases). The CDR3 contains 17 residues. The ends were cut back, 3 bases at V and 6 bases at J, with 21 bases in the middle. Germline lookup yields CDR1 SGHNT and CDR2 YENEEA. Here the CDR3 DNA reads TGTGCCAGCAGCTTCTCGAGGGGGGGGTCTCGCCCCAATGAGCAGTTCTTC. The encoded protein is CASSFSRGGSRPNEQFF. The variable domain in full, with the rest retrieved from reference TRBV11-3 and TRBJ2-1, is EAGVVQSPRYKIIEKKQPVAFWCNPISGHNTLYWYLQNLGQGPELLIRYENEEAVDDSQLPKDRFSAERLKGVDSTLKIQPAELGDSAVYLCASSFSRGGSRPNEQFFGPGTRLTVL.

V gene TRBV10-3 combines with J gene TRBJ2-1; 10 bases line up with TRBD2. CDR1 and CDR2 (germline): ENHRY, SYGVKD. This CDR3 has 17 amino acids. After removal of 0 bases from V and 5 bases from J, the junction contained 7 bases not matched to a gene. The CDR3 DNA sequence: TGTGCCATCAGTGAGTCGAGTCCAGCGGGGGGGAACAATGAGCAGTTCTTC. It is translated as CAISESSPAGGNNEQFF.

The rearrangement joins TRBV5-6 to TRBJ2-3, with TRBD2 as a possible D gene (6 bases). The CDR3 totals 14 residues. The V gene lost 3 bases and the J gene lost 6 bases, with 14 bases spanning the gap. Germline values: CDR1 SGHDT, CDR2 YYEEEE. CDR3 DNA: TGTGCCAGCAGCTCGGGACTGATTTACGATACGCAGTATTTT. Residues: CASSSGLIYDTQYF.

The gene calls are TRBV11-2 and TRBJ1-1; D call uncertain. The CDR3 is 13 residues long. Germline assignment: CDR1 SGHAT and CDR2 FQNNGV. V was clipped by 6 bases and J by 1 base, with 9 bases between them. For the CDR3, the DNA is TGTGCCAGCAGGCCTTACGGGAACACTGAAGCTTTCTTT. Translated: CASRPYGNTEAFF.

This clone was seen only once. The rearrangement joins TRBV7-2 to TRBJ2-4; possible D gene TRBD1, 6 bases. Germline-derived CDR1 and CDR2 are SGHTA and FQGNSA. Trimming cost V 5 bases and J 5 bases, with 19 bases left between them. CDR3 length: 16 amino acids. CDR3 in DNA: TGTGCCAGCAGCCAGGGGACCCCTCGTCGCCAAAACATTCAGTACTTC. Its protein is CASSQGTPRRQNIQYF. The full variable domain, its missing parts supplied by reference TRBV7-2 and TRBJ2-4, is GAGVSQSPSNKVTEKGKDVELRCDPISGHTALYWYRQSLGQGLEFLIYFQGNSAPDKSGLPSDRFSAERTGGSVSTLTIQRTQQEDSAVYLCASSQGTPRRQNIQYFGAGTRLSVL.

V and J are TRBV27 and TRBJ2-7; no firm D call. Germline CDR1 is MNHEY and CDR2 is SMNVEV (reference sequence). This CDR3 has 15 amino acids. V gave up 7 bases and J gave up 6 bases, with 22 bases separating them. This CDR3 is CASTPAWAPLGEQYF. CDR3 DNA: TGTGCCAGCACCCCCGCCTGGGCTCCGTTGGGCGAGCAGTACTTC.

V is TRBV28 and J is TRBJ1-2, with 10 positions matching TRBD1. CDR1 and CDR2 from the germline V gene are MDHEN and SYDVKM. The CDR3 extends over 14 amino acids. Germline trimming cut 4 bases from V and 9 bases from J; bases unmatched to any gene: 8. DNA for the CDR3: TGTGCCAGCAGTTGGCCGGGGACAGGGGTGAGCTACACCTTC. Its protein product is CASSWPGTGVSYTF.

The rearrangement links TRBV19 to TRBJ2-3, with a possible D match to TRBD1 (6 bases). The length of the CDR3 is 15 residues. Per germline, CDR1 LNHDA and CDR2 SQIVND (reference sequence). V was shortened by 5 bases and J by 2 bases, with 14 bases between the two germline ends. CDR3 nucleotide sequence: TGTGCCAGTAGTCCCGGCAGGGGAATCACAGATACGCAGTATTTT. Translated: CASSPGRGITDTQYF.

The V call is TRBV9, the J call TRBJ1-1; tentative D call: TRBD1 (5 bases). V was shortened by 0 bases and J by 11 bases, with 14 bases between the two germline ends. CDR1 is SGDLS and CDR2 is YYNGEE in the germline V gene. The CDR3 sequence is 13 residues long. The CDR3 nucleotides read TGTGCCAGCAGCGTAGCTGGCCAGGGCGACGCTTTCTTT. As protein: CASSVAGQGDAFF. The whole variable domain, filled in from reference TRBV9 and TRBJ1-1, reads DSGVTQTPKHLITATGQRVTLRCSPRSGDLSVYWYQQSLDQGLQFLIQYYNGEERAKGNILERFSAQQFPDLHSELNLSSLELGDSALYFCASSVAGQGDAFFGQGTRLTVV.

This clone came up many times. V gene TRBV9 combines with J gene TRBJ1-1; 9 bases match TRBD1. The CDR3 covers 13 residues. Germline V lookup: CDR1 SGDLS, CDR2 YYNGEE. V was pared by 7 bases and J by 2 bases, with 3 bases of the junction left unmatched. The CDR3 region has the DNA TGTGCCAGCGGACAGGGGCCCAACACTGAAGCTTTCTTT. It yields the protein CASGQGPNTEAFF.

The chain joins TRBV18 to TRBJ1-4; D might be TRBD1 (5 bases). V was clipped by 0 bases and J by 7 bases, with 15 bases between them. Germline CDR1 reads KGHSH; CDR2 reads LQKENI. The CDR3 has 16 residues. This CDR3 reads CASSPPGPRPPEKLFF. The CDR3 nucleotides are TGTGCCAGCTCACCACCGGGGCCGCGACCGCCTGAAAAACTGTTTTTT.

The rearrangement links TRBV19 to TRBJ1-2, with D possibly TRBD1 on 5 matching bases. CDR1 is LNHDA and CDR2 is SQIVND in the germline V gene (reference sequence). V lost 3 bases and J 6 bases, leaving 14 bases between the germline ends. The CDR3 is 14 residues long. CDR3 DNA sequence: TGTGCCAGTAGTATCGATGGCAGGGTGGATGGCTACACCTTC. This gives the protein CASSIDGRVDGYTF.

The chain links TRBV5-1 to TRBJ2-2, with 12 bases fitting TRBD2. The V segment lost 7 bases and the J segment 5 bases; nucleotides outside the gene matches: 12. The V gene's germline CDR1 is SGHRS and CDR2 YFSETQ. The CDR3 runs 17 residues. The CDR3 DNA reads as TGCGCCAGCGAGGAACTCGGACTAGCGGGGCAAACCGGGGAGCTGTTTTTT. As protein: CASEELGLAGQTGELFF.